This is a list of T cell receptor beta chains from one sample in a study of blood T cells in healthy people across ages. TCRdb re-analysed the 5' RACE reads in MiXCR, keeping a single row per CDR3 protein. Among around 800,000 distinct CDR3 sequences listed, about 53% were seen once. The sample was blood. The receptors come from a man older than 75 in good health. Both conserved end residues are part of each CDR3. D genes are given only for firm matches. The size field is filled for only some rows; it gives once, few, many or a size class.

TRBV29-1	NA	TRBJ2-7	TRBD2	CSVEYRVGLASYEQYF	TGCAGCGTTGAATACCGGGTGGGACTAGCGTCCTACGAGCAGTACTTC
TRBV5-6	NA	TRBJ1-3	TRBD1	CTSSGGQISGNTIYF	TGTACCAGCAGCGGGGGACAGATCTCTGGAAACACCATATATTTT
TRBV27	few	TRBJ2-7	TRBD1	CASGKQGYEQYF	TGTGCCAGCGGAAAACAGGGGTACGAGCAGTACTTC
TRBV20-1	NA	TRBJ2-7	TRBD2	CSARDTLAVPWDEQYF	TGCAGTGCTAGAGACACCCTAGCGGTACCCTGGGACGAGCAGTACTTC
TRBV29-1	few	TRBJ2-5	NA	CSVARQIGGETQYF	TGCAGCGTTGCCAGACAAATAGGGGGAGAGACCCAGTACTTC
TRBV28	NA	TRBJ2-7	TRBD2	CASSSSGDSYEQYF	TGTGCCAGCAGTTCCAGCGGGGACTCCTACGAGCAGTACTTC
TRBV3-1	few	TRBJ1-1	NA	CASSSRDTEAFF	TGTGCCAGCAGCAGCAGGGACACTGAAGCTTTCTTT
TRBV4-1	NA	TRBJ1-2	NA	CASSQDQQESVYYGCTF	TGCGCCAGCAGCCAAGATCAGCAGGAAAGTGTCTACTATGGCTGCACCTTC
TRBV2	NA	TRBJ1-5	NA	CASSGGYSNQPQHF	TGTGCCAGCAGTGGGGGGTATAGCAATCAGCCCCAGCATTTT
TRBV28	NA	TRBJ2-1	TRBD2	CASGGLAGGKDEQFF	TGTGCCAGCGGGGGGCTAGCGGGAGGTAAGGATGAGCAGTTCTTC
TRBV5-8	NA	TRBJ2-7	NA	CASSPGQKLTYEQYF	TGTGCCAGCAGCCCAGGACAGAAGCTAACCTACGAGCAGTACTTC
TRBV18	NA	TRBJ2-1	TRBD2	CASSPAVRGDGSEQFF	TGTGCCAGCTCCCCGGCCGTACGGGGGGATGGCAGTGAGCAGTTCTTC
TRBV20-1	NA	TRBJ2-7	TRBD2	CSAHSGRTYEQYF	TGCAGTGCGCATAGCGGGAGGACCTACGAGCAGTACTTC
TRBV5-1	NA	TRBJ2-7	TRBD1	CASSLSGQGVDYEQYF	TGCGCCAGCAGCTTGTCGGGGCAGGGGGTAGACTACGAGCAGTACTTC
TRBV30	NA	TRBJ2-3	NA	CAWSAGRDRDRYAYF	TGTGCCTGGAGTGCAGGCAGGGATAGAGACAGATACGCGTATTTT
TRBV6-6	NA	TRBJ1-4	NA	CASAITNEKLFF	TGTGCCAGCGCCATAACTAATGAAAAACTGTTTTTT
TRBV3-1	few	TRBJ2-3	TRBD2	CAIFPGLAGADRYAYF	TGTGCCATCTTCCCGGGACTAGCGGGAGCGGACAGATACGCGTATTTT
TRBV20-1	few	TRBJ2-3	TRBD1	CSARETGGDHRYAYF	TGCAGTGCTAGGGAGACAGGGGGCGATCACAGATACGCGTATTTT
TRBV11-2	NA	TRBJ1-2	NA	CASSAPRRVNYGYTF	TGTGCCAGCAGCGCTCCGAGGCGGGTCAACTATGGCTACACCTTC
TRBV7-2	NA	TRBJ2-7	TRBD2	CASSWRTSGTSSYEQYF	TGTGCCAGCAGCTGGCGGACTAGCGGGACGAGCTCCTACGAGCAGTACTTC
TRBV12-3/TRBV12-4	NA	TRBJ2-1	NA	CASLHGSLGYNEQFF	TGTGCCAGCTTGCACGGGAGCCTCGGCTACAATGAGCAGTTCTTC
TRBV12-3/TRBV12-4	NA	TRBJ2-3	NA	CASSLDPRSTDTQYF	TGTGCCAGCAGTTTAGATCCGCGCAGCACAGATACGCAGTATTTT
TRBV7-8	few	TRBJ2-5	NA	CASSLRPLGKTQYF	TGTGCCAGCAGCTTACGACCCCTCGGGAAGACCCAGTACTTC
TRBV25-1	few	TRBJ2-3	NA	CASSAVAGQWDTQYF	TGTGCCAGCAGTGCAGTAGCGGGACAGTGGGATACGCAGTATTTT